Listed here are 15 T cell receptor beta chains from one sample, sequenced in a study of CD8+ T cells in alopecia areata. A sort of pooled cutaneous lymph node cells used CD4, CD8alpha, NKG2D, NKG2ACE and other stains. Extracted RNA was reverse transcribed into cDNA, the sequencing template. Method: immunoSEQ multiplex PCR; TCRdb's copy keeps in-frame clones and lacks some. The sample presents over 250,000 clones, none singletons. Input material: CD4+ T cells sorted from a lymph node. The receptor source for this set is a C3H/HeJ mouse with alopecia areata. Mouse MHC haplotype: H2-k.

There are many counts of this clone. All gene names here are mouse names. The identical CDR3 is also encoded by other nucleotide sequences in the sample. The sequenced CDR3 bases are TGTGCCAGCAGTCCCCGGGACAGCTAT. Protein sequence: CASSPRDSY. The complete CDR3 sequence is CASSPRDSYEQYF. This rearrangement joins TRBV19 to TRBJ2-7; 7 positions agree with TRBD1. The missing CDR3 end, 4 residues past where the read stops, is filled in from the germline J gene. Losses at the gene ends were 4 bases for V and 3 bases for J; bases not matched to a gene: 4. The V gene's germline CDR1 is FNHDT and CDR2 SITEND (reference sequence). The CDR3 has 13 amino acids.

In its sample, this clone was seen a few times. Gene names denote mouse genes. Read coverage stops 4 residues before the CDR3 terminus; the germline J gene supplies the remainder. This sequence joins TRBV14 and TRBJ2-1, with 12 positions matching TRBD2. The CDR3 loop spans 15 amino acids. Germline lookup yields CDR1 SGHDT and CDR2 FRDEAV. V trimming: 1 base; J trimming: 5 bases; junction bases outside the gene matches: 1. Incomplete CDR3 DNA: TGTGCCAGCAGTTTCCGGGACTGGGGGGATGCT. Protein product: CASSFRDWGDA. Given in full, the CDR3 is CASSFRDWGDAEQFF. Using reference TRBV14 and TRBJ2-1 for the parts outside the CDR3, the full variable domain is EAGVTQSPRYAVLQEGQAVSFWCDPISGHDTLYWYQQPRDQGPQLLVYFRDEAVIDNSQLPSDRFSAVRPKGTNSTLKIQSAKQGDTATYLCASSFRDWGDAEQFFGPGTRLTVL.

This clone was seen a few times. Each gene name is a mouse one. The CDR3 end lies 4 residues beyond the end of the read and is filled in from the germline J gene. The same CDR3 arises from other DNA sequences in this sample as well. The chain is built from TRBV5 and TRBJ2-1; 11 nucleotides match TRBD1. The CDR3 extends over 15 amino acids. V shed 4 bases and J 4 bases; nucleotides not matched to a gene: 3. The germline V gene has CDR1 LGHNA and CDR2 YNLKQL (reference sequence). CDR3 residues: CASSPRDRGYAEQFF. CDR3 bases read: TGTGCCAGCAGCCCCCGGGACAGGGGGTATGCT.

Comment on this clone: Any gene name here is a mouse gene name. With the read ending 4 residues before the CDR3 end, the germline J gene is used to fill in that end. The genes are TRBV1 and TRBJ1-1; TRBD1 agrees at 9 bases. This CDR3 has 15 residues. Germline CDR1 NSQYPW, CDR2 LRSPGD (reference sequence). CDR3 DNA (partial): TGCACCTGCAGTGCAGATCTGCGACAGGGGGCA. Its translation: CTCSADLRQGA. The CDR3 reads in full as CTCSADLRQGAEVFF.

On this clone itself: The genes and germline here are from mouse. Read data end 4 residues before the CDR3 end; the end is taken from the germline J gene. This same CDR3 is encoded by further DNA sequences in the sample. V is TRBV13-1 and J is TRBJ2-1; 8 positions agree with TRBD2. Germline V gives CDR1 NSHNY, CDR2 SYGAGN. The CDR3 contains 14 residues. The part of the CDR3 DNA that was read is TGTGCCAGCAGTGAAGGGCTGGGGGGAGCT. It is translated as CASSEGLGGA. The complete CDR3 reads CASSEGLGGAEQFF.

A remark on this clone: Genes and germline come from the mouse. The CDR3 end falls 4 residues outside the read, so it is completed with the germline J gene. The chain combines TRBV5 with TRBJ2-7, with 8 bases identical to TRBD2. Germline CDR1 reads LGHNA; CDR2 reads YNLKQL (reference sequence). The J segment lost 3 bases and the V segment lost 0 bases, leaving 1 base of the junction unmatched. This CDR3 contains 14 residues. Partial CDR3 DNA: TGTGCCAGCAGCCAAGAGACTGGGGTCTAT. This sequence encodes CASSQETGVY. In full, the CDR3 reads CASSQETGVYEQYF.

About this clone itself: Gene names follow the mouse nomenclature. The CDR3 end falls 4 residues outside the read, so it is completed with the germline J gene. The genes are TRBV5 and TRBJ2-2, with TRBD1 matching 11 bases. The trim removed 4 bases at V and 3 bases at J, leaving 1 base unmatched. Germline V gene data show CDR1 as LGHNA and CDR2 as YNLKQL (reference sequence). This CDR3 region has 15 residues. The sequenced CDR3 bases are TGTGCCAGCAGCCGGACAGGGGGCGACACCGGG. Translation gives CASSRTGGDTG. The full CDR3 sequence reads CASSRTGGDTGQLYF.

This clone was recorded a few times. The gene names given are mouse names. The missing CDR3 end, 4 residues past where the read stops, is filled in from the germline J gene. The same CDR3 arises from other DNA sequences in this sample as well. The rearrangement uses TRBV13-1 and TRBJ1-1, with D possibly TRBD1 on 6 matching bases. Germline V gene sequence: CDR1 NSHNY, CDR2 SYGAGN. The V end was cut by 3 bases, the J end by 0 bases, with 12 bases between. The CDR3 sequence is 15 residues long. Here the CDR3 reads CASSGGTNANTEVFF. Incomplete CDR3 DNA: TGTGCCAGCAGTGGGGGGACAAATGCAAACACA.

This clone was seen a few times. Germline and genes here are mouse. The read terminates 4 residues before the CDR3 end, so the remaining end is supplied by the germline J gene. The chain employs TRBV19 and TRBJ2-5, with 7 positions matching TRBD2. The CDR3 length is 14 residues. Germline CDR1 is FNHDT and CDR2 is SITEND (reference sequence). The J segment lost 3 bases and the V segment lost 1 base, leaving 2 bases of the junction unmatched. The part of the CDR3 DNA that was read is TGTGCCAGCAGTATATGGACTGGTCAAGAC. Its protein is CASSIWTGQD. The whole CDR3 sequence is CASSIWTGQDTQYF.

This clone was observed a handful of times. Gene names are the mouse ones. The CDR3 end is not reached by the read, which stops 4 residues before it; the germline J gene fills it in. This specimen includes other DNA sequences encoding the same CDR3. This chain joins TRBV13-1 and TRBJ2-1; the D gene is possibly TRBD1 (6 bases). Trimming pared 1 base from V and 1 base from J, leaving 9 bases between. Germline V gene data show CDR1 as NSHNY and CDR2 as SYGAGN. This CDR3 spans 15 amino acids. CDR3 DNA, as far as it was read: TGTGCCAGCAGTGATTTGGGACAAAACTATGCT. It is translated as CASSDLGQNYA. The full CDR3 is CASSDLGQNYAEQFF.

A few counts support this clone. The listed genes are named as in mouse. Read coverage stops 4 residues before the CDR3 terminus; the germline J gene supplies the remainder. The sample has other DNA sequences that encode this CDR3 too. This sequence joins TRBV13-2 and TRBJ2-5; possibly TRBD2 for D (5 bases). Germline CDR1 is NNHNN and CDR2 is SYGAGS (reference sequence). The length of the CDR3 is 13 residues. The CDR3 sequence: CASGDAWEDTQYF. The part of the CDR3 DNA that was read is TGTGCCAGCGGTGATGCCTGGGAAGAC.

Worth noting for this clone: It is unclear where the CDR3 begins or ends on the DNA, so no DNA is shown, and the CDR3 is as TCRdb lists it. The germline and genes are mouse ones. The CDR3 is CAPAVWTGEGTGQLYF. V is TRBV23 and J is TRBJ2-2; the D call TRBD1 from the table was never checked on the DNA. The length of the CDR3 is 16 amino acids, counting both ends. Germline V lookup: CDR1 KGHTA, CDR2 FQNQQP.

For this clone: Gene names are the mouse ones. Coverage ceases 4 residues before the CDR3 finishes, and the germline J gene fills in the end. The J gene is TRBJ2-5, the V gene TRBV14, with a weak D call TRBD1 (6 bases). The CDR3 runs to 14 residues. Germline CDR1 is SGHDT and CDR2 is FRDEAV. The CDR3 region is CASRLQGKEDTQYF. Partial CDR3 DNA: TGTGCCAGCAGGTTACAGGGAAAGGAAGAC.

A word on this clone: Genes here carry mouse names. The read halts 4 residues ahead of the CDR3 end, with the missing end drawn from the germline J gene. Distinct nucleotide sequences in the sample also encode this CDR3. The chain recombines TRBV13-1 with TRBJ2-7; 11 nucleotides line up with TRBD2. V trimming: 4 bases; J trimming: 0 bases; junction bases outside the gene matches: 3. Per the germline V gene, CDR1 is NSHNY and CDR2 is SYGAGN. This CDR3 is built from 15 residues. The covered CDR3 bases are TGTGCCAGCAGTCGACTGGGGGGGAGCTCCTAT. Translated, it gives CASSRLGGSSY. In full, the CDR3 reads CASSRLGGSSYEQYF.

This clone was seen a few times. The gene names here belong to mouse. Coverage ceases 4 residues before the CDR3 finishes, and the germline J gene fills in the end. The chain has TRBV29 and TRBJ2-3, with 9 bases lining up with TRBD1. This CDR3 comprises 14 residues. Germline CDR1 and CDR2: MSHET and SYDVDS. CDR3: CASSTGTGIETLYF. Partial CDR3 DNA: TGTGCTAGCAGCACCGGGACAGGGATAGAA.